This T cell receptor beta chain was documented in a study of CD8 T cells in Susac syndrome. RNA was extracted with the RNeasy kit, and a quantity of roughly 0.5 to 1 ug was reverse transcribed using random hexamers. MiXCR, run by TCRdb on the immunoSEQ multiplex PCR reads, gives a single entry per CDR3 protein. The sample holds roughly 200,000 distinct CDR3 sequences; 85% to 95% are singletons and the top ten take about 0.094%. Controls were drawn from healthy donors and were matched for age and sex. TEMRA cells were enriched by FACS, and CD4+ and CD8+ T cells were negatively isolated. Deletions cut 5 bases from V and 0 bases from J, with 8 bases between. From germline, CDR1 is SEHNR and CDR2 FQNEAQ (reference sequence). This CDR3 spans 14 amino acids.

Sequences were obtained from CD4+ T cells from PBMCs. The chain is built from TRBV7-9 and TRBJ1-5, with D uncertain. This TCR was recovered from a human donor in good health. CDR3 sequence: CASSPDYSNQPQHF. DNA for the CDR3: TGTGCCAGCAGCCCGGACTATAGCAATCAGCCCCAGCATTTT.